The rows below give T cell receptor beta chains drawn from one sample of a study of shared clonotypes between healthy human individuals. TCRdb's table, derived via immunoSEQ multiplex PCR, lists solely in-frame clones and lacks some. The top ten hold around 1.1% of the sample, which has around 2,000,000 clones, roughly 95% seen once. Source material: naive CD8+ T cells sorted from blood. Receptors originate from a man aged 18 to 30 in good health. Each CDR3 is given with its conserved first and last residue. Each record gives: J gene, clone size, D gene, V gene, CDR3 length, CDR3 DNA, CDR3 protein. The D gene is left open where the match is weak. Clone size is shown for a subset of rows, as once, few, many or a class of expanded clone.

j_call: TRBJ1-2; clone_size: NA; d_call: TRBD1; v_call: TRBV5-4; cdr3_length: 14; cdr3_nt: TGTGCCAGCAGCTTTACAGGGGCAGGGTATGGCTACACCTTC; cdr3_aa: CASSFTGAGYGYTF
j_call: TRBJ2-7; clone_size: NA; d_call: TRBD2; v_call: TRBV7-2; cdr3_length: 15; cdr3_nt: TGTGCCAGCAGCTTAGTGCCGGGAGGTACCTACGAGCAGTACTTC; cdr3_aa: CASSLVPGGTYEQYF
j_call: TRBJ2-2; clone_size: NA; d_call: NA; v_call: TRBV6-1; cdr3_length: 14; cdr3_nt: TGTGCCAGCAATCCCGACGGGAACATGTTGGAGCTGTTTTTT; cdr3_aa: CASNPDGNMLELFF
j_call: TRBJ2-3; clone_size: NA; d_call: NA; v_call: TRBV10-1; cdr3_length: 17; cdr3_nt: TGCGCCAGCAGTGAGGTCCGGGGTCCGCGGGGCACAGATACGCAGTATTTT; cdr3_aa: CASSEVRGPRGTDTQYF
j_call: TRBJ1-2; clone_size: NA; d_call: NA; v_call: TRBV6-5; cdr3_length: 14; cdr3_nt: TGTGCCAGCAGTTACTCGGAAGGGGACCTTGGCTACACCTTC; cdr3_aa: CASSYSEGDLGYTF
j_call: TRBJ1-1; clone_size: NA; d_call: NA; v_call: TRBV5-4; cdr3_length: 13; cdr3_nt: TGTGCCAGCAGCTTGGGGGGTTTCACTGAAGCTTTCTTT; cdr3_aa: CASSLGGFTEAFF
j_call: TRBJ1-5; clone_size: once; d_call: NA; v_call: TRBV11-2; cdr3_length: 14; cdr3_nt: TGTGCCAGCAGACAAGGCGGTAGCAATCAGCCCCAGCATTTT; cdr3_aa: CASRQGGSNQPQHF
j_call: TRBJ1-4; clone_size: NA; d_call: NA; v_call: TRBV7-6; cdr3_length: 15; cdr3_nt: TGTGCCAGCAGCTCCACAGAGGCAACTAATGAAAAACTGTTTTTT; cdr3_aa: CASSSTEATNEKLFF
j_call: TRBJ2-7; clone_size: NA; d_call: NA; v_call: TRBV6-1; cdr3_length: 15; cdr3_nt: TGTGCCAGCAGTCCACCCGGACTGAACTCCTACGAGCAGTACTTC; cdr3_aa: CASSPPGLNSYEQYF
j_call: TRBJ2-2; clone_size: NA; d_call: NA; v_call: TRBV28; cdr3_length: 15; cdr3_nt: TGTGCCAGCAGTTTACCCAGAGTAAACACCGGGGAGCTGTTTTTT; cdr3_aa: CASSLPRVNTGELFF
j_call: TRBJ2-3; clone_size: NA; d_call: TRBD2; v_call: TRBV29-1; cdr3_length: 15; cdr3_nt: TGCAGCGTTGAACTTAGCGGGACAATCACAGATACGCAGTATTTT; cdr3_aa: CSVELSGTITDTQYF
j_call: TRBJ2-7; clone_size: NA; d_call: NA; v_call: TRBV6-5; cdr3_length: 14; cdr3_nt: TGTGCCAGCAGTTACGGCGGCAGGCCCTACGAGCAGTACTTC; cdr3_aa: CASSYGGRPYEQYF
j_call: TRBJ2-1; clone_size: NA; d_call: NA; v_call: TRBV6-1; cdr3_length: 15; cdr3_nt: TGTGCCAGCAGTGATGACCCATCGAGTTACAATGAGCAGTTCTTC; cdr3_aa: CASSDDPSSYNEQFF
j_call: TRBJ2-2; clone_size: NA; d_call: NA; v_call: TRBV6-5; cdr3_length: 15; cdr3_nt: TGTGCCAGCAGTTACGGCCCTGGAGGCACCGGGGAGCTGTTTTTT; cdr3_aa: CASSYGPGGTGELFF
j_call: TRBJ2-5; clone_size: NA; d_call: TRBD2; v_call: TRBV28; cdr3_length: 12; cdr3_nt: TGTGCCAGCAGTTTTGGGGAGGGGACCCAGTACTTC; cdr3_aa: CASSFGEGTQYF
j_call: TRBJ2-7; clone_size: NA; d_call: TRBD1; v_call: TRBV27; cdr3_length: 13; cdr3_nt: TGTGCCAGCAGCCTACACAGGGGCTACGAGCAGTACTTC; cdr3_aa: CASSLHRGYEQYF
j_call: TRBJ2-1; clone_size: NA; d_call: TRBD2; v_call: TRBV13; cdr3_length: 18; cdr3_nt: TGTGCCAGCAGCTTAGGGGCAGGACTAGCGGGACGCTACAATGAGCAGTTCTTC; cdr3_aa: CASSLGAGLAGRYNEQFF
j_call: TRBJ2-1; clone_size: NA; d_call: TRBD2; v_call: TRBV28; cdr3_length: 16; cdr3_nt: TGTGCCAGCAGCCGGACTAGCGGGGGCCCTTACAATGAGCAGTTCTTC; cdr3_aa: CASSRTSGGPYNEQFF
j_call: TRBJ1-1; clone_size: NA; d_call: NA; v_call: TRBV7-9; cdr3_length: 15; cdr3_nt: TGTGCCAGCAGCTTAGCGATGATAGTTAACACTGAAGCTTTCTTT; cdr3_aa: CASSLAMIVNTEAFF
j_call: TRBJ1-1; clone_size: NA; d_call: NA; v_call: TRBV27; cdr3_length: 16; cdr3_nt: TGTGCCAGCAGTTTATCCGCAGGGGAGAAAGCCTCTGAAGCTTTCTTT; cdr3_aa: CASSLSAGEKASEAFF
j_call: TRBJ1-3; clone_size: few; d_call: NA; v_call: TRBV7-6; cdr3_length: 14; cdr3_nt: TGTGCCAGCAGCTGGGAGAGCTCTGGAAACACCATATATTTT; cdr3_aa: CASSWESSGNTIYF
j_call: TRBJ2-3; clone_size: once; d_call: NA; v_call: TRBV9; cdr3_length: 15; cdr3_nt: TGTGCCAGCAGCGTAGCACAGGGCGCGGGAGATACGCAGTATTTT; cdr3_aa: CASSVAQGAGDTQYF
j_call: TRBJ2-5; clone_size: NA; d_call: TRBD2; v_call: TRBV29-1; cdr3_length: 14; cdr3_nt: TGCAGCGTTGAAGGCCTAGCGGGCAAAGAGACCCAGTACTTC; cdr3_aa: CSVEGLAGKETQYF
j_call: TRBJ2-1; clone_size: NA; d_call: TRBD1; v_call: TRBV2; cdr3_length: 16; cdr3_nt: TGTGCCAGCAGTACAGGCCTAGGGACAGGGGGCAATGAGCAGTTCTTC; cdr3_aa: CASSTGLGTGGNEQFF
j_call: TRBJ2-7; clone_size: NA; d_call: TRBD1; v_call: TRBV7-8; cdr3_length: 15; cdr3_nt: TGTGCCAGCAGCCGAAACGAGGGGGCCTCGAACGAGCAGTACTTC; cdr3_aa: CASSRNEGASNEQYF
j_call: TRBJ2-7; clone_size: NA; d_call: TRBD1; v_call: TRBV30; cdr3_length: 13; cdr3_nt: TGTGCCTGGAGTTTAGACAGGGTAGGCGAGCAGTACTTC; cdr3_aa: CAWSLDRVGEQYF
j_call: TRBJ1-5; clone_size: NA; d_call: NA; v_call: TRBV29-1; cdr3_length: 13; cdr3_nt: TGCAGCGTCGTACCAGGGGGCAATCAGCCCCAGCATTTT; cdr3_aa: CSVVPGGNQPQHF
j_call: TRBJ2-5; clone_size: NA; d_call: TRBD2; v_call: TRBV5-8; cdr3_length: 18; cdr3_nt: TGTGCCAGCAGCTTGGAGGCTAGCGGGAGTGAGCACCAAGAGACCCAGTACTTC; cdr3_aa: CASSLEASGSEHQETQYF
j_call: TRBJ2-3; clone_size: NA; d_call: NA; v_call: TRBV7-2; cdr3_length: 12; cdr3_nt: TGTGCCAGCAGCTGGGGTTATGATACGCAGTATTTT; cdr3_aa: CASSWGYDTQYF
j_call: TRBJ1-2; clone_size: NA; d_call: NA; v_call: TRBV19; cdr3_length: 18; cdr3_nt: TGTGCCAGTAGTGCCCACCTCTTACAGGAGCTCAGTAACTATGGCTACACCTTC; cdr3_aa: CASSAHLLQELSNYGYTF
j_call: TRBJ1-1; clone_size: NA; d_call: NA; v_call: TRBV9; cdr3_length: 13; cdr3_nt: TGTGCCAGCAGCGGTCAGGAGTGGGCTGAAGCTTTCTTT; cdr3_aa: CASSGQEWAEAFF
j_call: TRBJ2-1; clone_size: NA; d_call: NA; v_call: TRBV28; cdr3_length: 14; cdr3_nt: TGTGCCAGCAGTTTCGGGGGAGAGGGAAATGAGCAGTTCTTC; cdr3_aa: CASSFGGEGNEQFF
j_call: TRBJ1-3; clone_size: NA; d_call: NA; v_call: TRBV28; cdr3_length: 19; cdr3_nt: TGTGCCAGCAGTCCCCGACAGTATAGATTTTTGAGCTCTGGAAACACCATATATTTT; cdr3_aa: CASSPRQYRFLSSGNTIYF
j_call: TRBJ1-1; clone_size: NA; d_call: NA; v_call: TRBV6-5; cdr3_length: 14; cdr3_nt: TGTGCCAGCAGTTACTCGGACTCCACATCTGGGGCTTTCTTT; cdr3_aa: CASSYSDSTSGAFF
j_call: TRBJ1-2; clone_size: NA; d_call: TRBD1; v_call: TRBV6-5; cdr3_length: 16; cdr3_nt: TGTGCCAGCAGTTACTCACGGGACAGCCACAAGAGGGGCTACACCTTC; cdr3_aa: CASSYSRDSHKRGYTF
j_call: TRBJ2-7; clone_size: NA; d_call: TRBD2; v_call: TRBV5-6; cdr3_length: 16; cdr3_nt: TGTGCCAGCAGCGGGGGACTAGCGGGAGGGCCCCACGAGCAGTACTTC; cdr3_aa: CASSGGLAGGPHEQYF
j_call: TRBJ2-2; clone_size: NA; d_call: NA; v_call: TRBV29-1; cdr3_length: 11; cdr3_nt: TGCAGCGCTCAGAACACCGGGGAGCTGTTTTTT; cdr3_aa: CSAQNTGELFF
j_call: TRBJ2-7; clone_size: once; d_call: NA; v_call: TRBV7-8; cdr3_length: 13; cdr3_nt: TGTGCCAGCAGCTTAGAGGGAGTGTACGAGCAGTACTTC; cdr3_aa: CASSLEGVYEQYF
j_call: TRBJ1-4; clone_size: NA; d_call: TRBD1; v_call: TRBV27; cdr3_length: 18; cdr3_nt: TGTGCCAGCAGTTTCCTACAGGGGCCCCGAGGGGCTAATGAAAAACTGTTTTTT; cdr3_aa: CASSFLQGPRGANEKLFF
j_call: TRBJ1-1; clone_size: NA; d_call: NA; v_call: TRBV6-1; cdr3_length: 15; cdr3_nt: TGTGCCAGCAGAGATCAGGGGACTCTTATCCCTGAAGCTTTCTTT; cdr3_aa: CASRDQGTLIPEAFF
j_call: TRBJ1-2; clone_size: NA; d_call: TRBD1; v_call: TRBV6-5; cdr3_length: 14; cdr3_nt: TGTGCCAGCAGACCGGGACAGGGGATAAATGGCTACACCTTC; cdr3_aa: CASRPGQGINGYTF
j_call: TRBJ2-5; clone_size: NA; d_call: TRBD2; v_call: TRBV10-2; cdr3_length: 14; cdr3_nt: TGCGCCACCGGACTAGCGGGAGGGCAAGAGACCCAGTACTTC; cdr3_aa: CATGLAGGQETQYF
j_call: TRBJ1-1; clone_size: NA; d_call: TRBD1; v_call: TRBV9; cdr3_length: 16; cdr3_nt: TGTGCCAGCAGCGTAGTCTGGGACAGGGAGGACACTGAAGCTTTCTTT; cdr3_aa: CASSVVWDREDTEAFF
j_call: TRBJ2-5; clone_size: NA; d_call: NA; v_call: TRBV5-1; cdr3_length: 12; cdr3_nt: TGCGCCAGCAGCTTGGCTGGTGGGGTTGGGAACTTC; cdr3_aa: CASSLAGGVGNF
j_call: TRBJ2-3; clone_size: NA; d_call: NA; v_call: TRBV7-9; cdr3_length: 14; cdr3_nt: TGTGCCAGCAGCTTAACGACGGGGCTAGATACGCAGTATTTT; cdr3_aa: CASSLTTGLDTQYF
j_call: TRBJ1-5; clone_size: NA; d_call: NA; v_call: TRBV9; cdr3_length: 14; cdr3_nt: TGTGCCAGCAGCGTAGGCCCCGAGGACCAGCCCCAGCATTTT; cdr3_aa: CASSVGPEDQPQHF
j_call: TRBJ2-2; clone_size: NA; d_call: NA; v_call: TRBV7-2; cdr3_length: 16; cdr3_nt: TGTGCCAGCAGCACTTTGGAGGGGTTAAGGTCCGGGGAGCTGTTTTTT; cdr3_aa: CASSTLEGLRSGELFF
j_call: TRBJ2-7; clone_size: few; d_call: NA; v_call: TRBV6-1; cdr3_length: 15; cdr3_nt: TGTGCCAGCAGTCCCACGGGGGGCCCATCCTACGAGCAGTACTTC; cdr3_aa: CASSPTGGPSYEQYF
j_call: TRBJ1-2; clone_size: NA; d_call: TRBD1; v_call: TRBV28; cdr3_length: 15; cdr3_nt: TGTGCCAGCAGTATAACTATAGGGACAGGAGAAGGCTACACCTTC; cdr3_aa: CASSITIGTGEGYTF
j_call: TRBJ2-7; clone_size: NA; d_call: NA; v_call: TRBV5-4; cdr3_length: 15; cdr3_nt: TGTGCCAGCAGCGGGGGACTCCCTCAAGGGGTCGAGCAGTACTTC; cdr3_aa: CASSGGLPQGVEQYF
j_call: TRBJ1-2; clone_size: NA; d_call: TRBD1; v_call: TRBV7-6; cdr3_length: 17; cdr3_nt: TGTGCCAGCAGCCCTTACCATGGGACAGGGAACCTCCATGGCTACACCTTC; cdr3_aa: CASSPYHGTGNLHGYTF
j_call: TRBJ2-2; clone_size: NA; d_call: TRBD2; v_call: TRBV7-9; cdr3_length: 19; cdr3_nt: TGTGCCAGCAGCCCGGTTTTGGGAGCGGGAGGGCCCAGCACCGGGGAGCTGTTTTTT; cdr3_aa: CASSPVLGAGGPSTGELFF
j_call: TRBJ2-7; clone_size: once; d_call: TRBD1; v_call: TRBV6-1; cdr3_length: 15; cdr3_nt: TGTGCCAGCAGTGAACCCTGGACAGGGGTCTACGAGCAGTACTTC; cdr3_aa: CASSEPWTGVYEQYF
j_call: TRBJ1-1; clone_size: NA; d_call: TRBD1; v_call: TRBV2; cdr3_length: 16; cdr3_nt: TGTGCCAGCAGTGAAGGGCCGACAGGGGGGGGCACTGAAGCTTTCTTT; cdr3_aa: CASSEGPTGGGTEAFF
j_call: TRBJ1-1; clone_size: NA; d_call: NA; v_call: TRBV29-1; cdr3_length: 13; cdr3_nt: TGCAGCGTTGAAAATGGAGAGGCCTATGGAGCTTTCTTT; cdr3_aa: CSVENGEAYGAFF